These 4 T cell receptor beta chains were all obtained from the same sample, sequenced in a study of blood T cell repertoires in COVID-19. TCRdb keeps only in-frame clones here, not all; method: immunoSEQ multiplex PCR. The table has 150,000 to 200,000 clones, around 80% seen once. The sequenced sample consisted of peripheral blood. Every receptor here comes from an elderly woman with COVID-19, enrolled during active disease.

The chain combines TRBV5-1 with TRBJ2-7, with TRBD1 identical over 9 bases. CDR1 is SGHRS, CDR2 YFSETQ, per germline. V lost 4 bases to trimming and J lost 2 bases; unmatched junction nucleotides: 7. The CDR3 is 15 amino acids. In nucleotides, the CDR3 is TGCGCCAGCAGCCCGACAGGGGGACTTACCTACGAGCAGTACTTC. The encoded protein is CASSPTGGLTYEQYF.

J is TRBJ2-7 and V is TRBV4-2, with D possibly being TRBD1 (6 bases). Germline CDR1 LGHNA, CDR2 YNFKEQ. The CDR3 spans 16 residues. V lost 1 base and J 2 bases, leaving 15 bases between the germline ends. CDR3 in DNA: TGTGCCAGCAGCCAAGGATCCAGGACAGTCCCCTACGAGCAGTACTTC. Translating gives CASSQGSRTVPYEQYF.

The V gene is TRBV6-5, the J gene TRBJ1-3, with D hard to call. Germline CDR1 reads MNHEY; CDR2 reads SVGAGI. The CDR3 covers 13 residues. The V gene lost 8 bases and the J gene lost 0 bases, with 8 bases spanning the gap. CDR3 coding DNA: TGTGCCAGCGGGAGTTACTCTGGAAACACCATATATTTT. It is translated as CASGSYSGNTIYF.

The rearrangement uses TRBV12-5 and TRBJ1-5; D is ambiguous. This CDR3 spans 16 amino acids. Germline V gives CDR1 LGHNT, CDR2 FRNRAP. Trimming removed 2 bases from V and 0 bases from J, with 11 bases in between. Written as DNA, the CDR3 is TGTGCTAGTGGTTTGAGCGGTGGGTCTAGCAATCAGCCCCAGCATTTT. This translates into CASGLSGGSSNQPQHF.